Listed below are T cell receptor beta chains from one sample, sequenced in a study of Graves' ophthalmopathy and Graves' hyperthyroidism. Each CDR3 protein gets one entry after TCRdb re-called the multiplex PCR reads with MiXCR. This sample carries about 740,000 distinct CDR3 sequences, 40% of them seen once, and the ten largest clones take 44%. What was sequenced was peripheral blood. All receptors derive from an adult man with Graves' ophthalmopathy. Both conserved end residues are part of each CDR3. A D gene is named only where the DNA matches it firmly. Size tells how often a clone was seen (once, few, many) or the class of an expanded clone, and some rows leave it out.

V: TRBV4-3
size: .
D: .
J: TRBJ1-6
CDR3: CASNMDYNSPLHF
DNA: TGCGCCAGCAATATGGACTATAATTCACCCCTCCACTTT

V: TRBV19
size: .
D: TRBD1
J: TRBJ1-6
CDR3: CASSIRTGALNSPLHF
DNA: TGTGCCAGTAGTATCCGGACAGGGGCCCTGAATTCACCCCTCCACTTT

V: TRBV5-5
size: .
D: .
J: TRBJ2-5
CDR3: CASSLEKAQETQYF
DNA: TGTGCCAGCAGCTTGGAGAAGGCCCAAGAGACCCAGTACTTC

V: TRBV29-1
size: .
D: TRBD1
J: TRBJ1-6
CDR3: CSDAPGQGNSPLHF
DNA: TGCAGCGATGCCCCCGGACAGGGGAACTCACCCCTCCACTTT

V: TRBV7-9
size: once
D: .
J: TRBJ1-1
CDR3: CASSTPGDFFF
DNA: TGTGCCAGCAGCACACCAGGGGATTTTTTCTTT

V: TRBV25-1
size: .
D: TRBD1
J: TRBJ2-7
CDR3: CASSPKGTGTYEQYF
DNA: TGTGCCAGCAGCCCCAAGGGGACAGGGACCTACGAGCAGTACTTC

V: TRBV7-9
size: many
D: TRBD1
J: TRBJ1-1
CDR3: CASSLTGAGTEAFF
DNA: TGTGCCAGCAGCCTGACAGGGGCAGGGACTGAAGCTTTCTTT

V: TRBV7-8
size: many
D: .
J: TRBJ2-2
CDR3: CASGPGGYSNTGELFF
DNA: TGTGCCAGCGGGCCGGGGGGCTATTCGAACACCGGGGAGCTGTTTTTT

V: TRBV20-1
size: many
D: .
J: TRBJ2-6
CDR3: CSASWANVLTF
DNA: TGCAGTGCCTCCTGGGCCAACGTCCTGACTTTC

V: TRBV29-1
size: few
D: TRBD1
J: TRBJ2-7
CDR3: CSVSSGTGVYEQYF
DNA: TGCAGCGTTTCGTCCGGGACAGGAGTCTACGAGCAGTACTTC

V: TRBV29-1
size: .
D: TRBD1
J: TRBJ2-7
CDR3: CSVLGGTGSHEQYF
DNA: TGCAGCGTGCTAGGGGGGACAGGGTCCCACGAGCAGTACTTC

V: TRBV29-1
size: once
D: TRBD2
J: TRBJ2-7
CDR3: CSVGVSGIYEQYF
DNA: TGCAGCGTTGGTGTTAGCGGGATCTACGAGCAGTACTTC

V: TRBV7-9
size: .
D: TRBD2
J: TRBJ2-2
CDR3: CASSLSPSGRRNTGELFF
DNA: TGTGCCAGCAGCTTATCCCCTAGCGGGAGGCGGAACACCGGGGAGCTGTTTTTT

V: TRBV27
size: .
D: TRBD2
J: TRBJ2-5
CDR3: CASRNSGGETQYF
DNA: TGTGCCAGCAGAAACTCGGGAGGTGAGACCCAGTACTTC

V: TRBV19
size: many
D: .
J: TRBJ1-2
CDR3: CASSILPGQTRVDGYTF
DNA: TGTGCCAGTAGTATCCTCCCGGGACAAACGAGAGTAGATGGCTACACCTTC

V: TRBV10-2
size: .
D: .
J: TRBJ1-1
CDR3: CASSLSSAGGHTEAFF
DNA: TGCGCCAGCAGCTTGTCGTCGGCGGGTGGACACACTGAAGCTTTCTTT

V: TRBV9
size: many
D: TRBD1
J: TRBJ1-6
CDR3: CASSRTGGGSPLHF
DNA: TGTGCCAGCAGCCGGACAGGGGGGGGTTCACCCCTCCACTTT

V: TRBV15
size: .
D: .
J: TRBJ2-6
CDR3: CATRSGANVLTF
DNA: TGTGCCACTCGGTCTGGGGCCAACGTCCTGACTTTC

V: TRBV9
size: .
D: .
J: TRBJ2-5
CDR3: CASSPGLVEGETQYF
DNA: TGTGCCAGCAGCCCAGGTCTCGTAGAGGGGGAGACCCAGTACTTC

V: TRBV20-1
size: few
D: TRBD1
J: TRBJ2-7
CDR3: CSARMDRIYEQYF
DNA: TGCAGTGCTAGAATGGACAGGATCTACGAGCAGTACTTC

V: TRBV11-2
size: .
D: .
J: TRBJ1-3
CDR3: CASSLLSGEGNIIYF
DNA: TGTGCCAGCAGCTTGCTATCCGGGGAAGGAAACATCATATATTTT

V: TRBV7-3
size: few
D: TRBD1
J: TRBJ1-6
CDR3: CASSSGTGGGSPLHF
DNA: TGTGCCAGCAGCTCCGGGACAGGGGGCGGTTCACCCCTCCACTTT

V: TRBV11-2
size: .
D: .
J: TRBJ2-7
CDR3: CASSLAWGLRASYEQYF
DNA: TGTGCCAGCAGCTTAGCCTGGGGATTGAGGGCCTCCTACGAGCAGTACTTC

V: TRBV10-3
size: .
D: TRBD1
J: TRBJ1-2
CDR3: CASSYSRDRGDYGYTF
DNA: TGTGCCAGCAGTTACTCTCGCGACAGGGGGGACTATGGCTACACCTTC

V: TRBV25-1
size: few
D: .
J: TRBJ1-4
CDR3: CASRDPGTKNEKLFF
DNA: TGTGCCAGCAGGGATCCCGGGACGAAGAATGAAAAACTGTTTTTT

V: TRBV2
size: .
D: TRBD1
J: TRBJ1-5
CDR3: CASSAGTGANSQPQHF
DNA: TGTGCCAGCAGTGCCGGGACAGGGGCCAATAGTCAGCCCCAGCATTTT

V: TRBV29-1
size: .
D: TRBD1
J: TRBJ2-6
CDR3: CSVGTGGGGANVLTF
DNA: TGCAGCGTAGGGACAGGGGGCGGTGGGGCCAACGTCCTGACTTTC

V: TRBV7-7
size: .
D: TRBD1
J: TRBJ2-2
CDR3: CASSFRTGPGELFF
DNA: TGTGCTAGCAGCTTCCGGACAGGTCCCGGGGAGCTGTTTTTT

V: TRBV11-2
size: many
D: TRBD2
J: TRBJ2-7
CDR3: CASSSLLAGVRYEQYF
DNA: TGTGCCAGCAGCTCCCTCCTAGCGGGAGTTAGGTACGAGCAGTACTTC

V: TRBV24-1
size: .
D: TRBD1
J: TRBJ1-5
CDR3: CASSYRDRGASQPQHF
DNA: TGTGCCAGCAGTTACCGGGACAGGGGAGCTTCGCAGCCCCAGCATTTT

V: TRBV20-1
size: .
D: .
J: TRBJ1-2
CDR3: CSARDYQGSNYGYTF
DNA: TGCAGTGCTAGAGATTATCAGGGTTCTAACTATGGCTACACCTTC

V: TRBV10-2
size: .
D: .
J: TRBJ1-1
CDR3: CASIQVLHEAFF
DNA: TGCGCCAGCATCCAGGTCCTCCACGAAGCTTTCTTT

V: TRBV29-1
size: few
D: .
J: TRBJ1-2
CDR3: CSVVAGGPF
DNA: TGCAGCGTTGTAGCGGGAGGGCCCTTC

V: TRBV29-1
size: many
D: .
J: TRBJ2-5
CDR3: CSVRAGTQETQYF
DNA: TGCAGCGTCCGAGCGGGTACACAAGAGACCCAGTACTTC

V: TRBV20-1
size: .
D: .
J: TRBJ1-5
CDR3: CSASGARSQPQHF
DNA: TGCAGTGCTAGCGGGGCCAGGAGTCAGCCCCAGCATTTT

V: TRBV15
size: many
D: .
J: TRBJ1-2
CDR3: CATSRDRAVYGYTF
DNA: TGTGCCACCAGCAGAGATCGGGCAGTTTATGGCTACACCTTC

V: TRBV19
size: few
D: TRBD1
J: TRBJ1-1
CDR3: CASSSVGGYMNTEAFF
DNA: TGTGCCAGTAGTTCTGTAGGGGGCTATATGAACACTGAAGCTTTCTTT

V: TRBV10-2
size: few
D: TRBD2
J: TRBJ2-3
CDR3: CATRSLAGATDTQYF
DNA: TGCGCCACCAGGTCGCTAGCGGGGGCCACAGATACGCAGTATTTT

V: TRBV6-4
size: .
D: .
J: TRBJ2-2
CDR3: CASSEADTGSWELFF
DNA: TGTGCCAGCAGTGAAGCGGACACCGGAAGCTGGGAGCTGTTTTTT

V: TRBV12-3/TRBV12-4
size: few
D: .
J: TRBJ1-5
CDR3: CASSLHSNQPQHF
DNA: TGTGCCAGCAGTTTACACAGCAATCAGCCCCAGCATTTT

V: TRBV29-1
size: many
D: .
J: TRBJ2-5
CDR3: CSVEGGQQETQYF
DNA: TGCAGCGTTGAAGGGGGGCAGCAAGAGACCCAGTACTTC

V: TRBV5-4
size: many
D: .
J: TRBJ1-2
CDR3: CASSAGRQNYGYTF
DNA: TGTGCCAGCAGCGCGGGACGGCAAAACTATGGCTACACCTTC

V: TRBV29-1
size: .
D: .
J: TRBJ2-6
CDR3: CSLKRSSGANVLTF
DNA: TGCAGCTTGAAGAGGTCCTCTGGGGCCAACGTCCTGACTTTC

V: TRBV10-3
size: many
D: .
J: TRBJ1-4
CDR3: CASSELRDEKLFF
DNA: TGTGCCAGCAGTGAATTACGGGATGAAAAACTGTTTTTT

V: TRBV9
size: .
D: .
J: TRBJ1-6
CDR3: CASSFDVWQNSPLHF
DNA: TGTGCCAGCAGTTTTGATGTTTGGCAAAATTCACCCCTCCACTTT

V: TRBV10-2
size: many
D: .
J: TRBJ2-6
CDR3: CASSESRASGANVLTF
DNA: TGCGCCAGCAGTGAGTCCCGCGCCTCTGGGGCCAACGTCCTGACTTTC

V: TRBV12-3/TRBV12-4
size: many
D: .
J: TRBJ2-5
CDR3: CASKASPETQYF
DNA: TGTGCCAGCAAGGCCTCACCAGAGACCCAGTACTTC

V: TRBV7-9
size: .
D: .
J: TRBJ2-6
CDR3: CASSQEATAYFSGANVLTF
DNA: TGCGCCAGCAGCCAAGAGGCGACAGCTTACTTCTCTGGGGCCAACGTCCTGACTTTC

V: TRBV7-8
size: once
D: .
J: TRBJ1-1
CDR3: CASSQGEPEAFF
DNA: TGTGCCAGCAGCCAGGGCGAGCCTGAAGCTTTCTTT

V: TRBV25-1
size: .
D: .
J: TRBJ2-2
CDR3: CASSSDSLDTGELFF
DNA: TGTGCCAGCAGCTCGGACAGTCTGGACACCGGGGAGCTGTTTTTT

V: TRBV2
size: .
D: .
J: TRBJ2-5
CDR3: CASGSLRETQYF
DNA: TGTGCCAGCGGGAGCCTCCGGGAGACCCAGTACTTC

V: TRBV14
size: few
D: .
J: TRBJ2-2
CDR3: CASSQTRNTGELFF
DNA: TGTGCCAGCAGCCAAACAAGGAACACCGGGGAGCTGTTTTTT

V: TRBV7-9
size: many
D: TRBD1
J: TRBJ2-5
CDR3: CASSLTGGGETQYF
DNA: TGTGCCAGCAGCTTGACAGGGGGCGGGGAGACCCAGTACTTC

V: TRBV25-1
size: many
D: TRBD1
J: TRBJ2-7
CDR3: CASSEFGGTGVFEQYF
DNA: TGTGCCAGCAGTGAATTTGGCGGGACAGGGGTCTTCGAGCAGTACTTC

V: TRBV25-1
size: .
D: .
J: TRBJ2-7
CDR3: CASSQGGPGLSEQYF
DNA: TGTGCCAGCAGCCAAGGTGGGCCGGGGTTAAGCGAGCAGTACTTC

V: TRBV20-1
size: few
D: TRBD1
J: TRBJ1-2
CDR3: CSASFTTGRGIGYTF
DNA: TGCAGTGCTAGTTTTACGACAGGGCGAGGGATTGGCTACACCTTC

V: TRBV25-1
size: .
D: .
J: TRBJ2-5
CDR3: CASSLLVRARETQYF
DNA: TGTGCCAGCAGTTTGTTAGTGAGGGCTCGAGAGACCCAGTACTTC